The 19 T cell receptor beta chains given below trace back to one sample, sequenced in a study of T cell responses to AZD1222 COVID-19 vaccine. Sequencing was performed with immunoSEQ multiplex PCR; in TCRdb, only in-frame clones are kept and a portion is missing. The sample consists of 140,000 to 150,000 clones, about 93% of them appearing once. The sequencing here drew on peripheral blood, taken on day 0 of AZD1222 vaccination. The receptor set was obtained from an adult in good health.

The V call is TRBV7-9, the J call TRBJ1-1; D is possibly TRBD1 (6 bases). The length of the CDR3 is 14 residues. Trimming took off 5 bases at V and 2 bases at J, with 12 bases between the two ends. Germline CDR1 and CDR2: SEHNR and FQNEAQ (reference sequence). For the CDR3, the DNA is TGTGCCAGCAGCCCTGACAGGAGAAACACTGAAGCTTTCTTT. This sequence encodes CASSPDRRNTEAFF.

The genes are TRBV6-1 and TRBJ1-6; no definite D call. The CDR3 has 15 amino acids. Germline V CDR1 and CDR2: MNHNS, SASEGT. V was clipped by 2 bases and J by 0 bases, with 5 bases between them. CDR3 in DNA: TGTGCCAGCAGTGAACCTAGCTCCTATAATTCACCCCTCCACTTT. This translates into CASSEPSSYNSPLHF.

The V and J genes are TRBV10-3 and TRBJ2-3, with D uncertain. Trimming left V 0 bases short and J 0 bases short, with 10 bases between. This CDR3 has 16 residues. Germline V gene lookup returns CDR1 ENHRY and CDR2 SYGVKD. The CDR3 DNA follows: TGTGCCATCAGTGAGTCCAGGTTCACTAGCACAGATACGCAGTATTTT. Its translation is CAISESRFTSTDTQYF.

The chain is built from TRBV10-3 and TRBJ2-1; the D gene is possibly TRBD1 (5 bases). V was pared by 3 bases and J by 4 bases, with 13 bases between. In germline, CDR1 is ENHRY, CDR2 SYGVKD. The CDR3 runs 15 residues. The CDR3 DNA reads TGTGCCATCAGTGAAGTCAGGGTATGGTACAATGAGCAGTTCTTC. It translates to CAISEVRVWYNEQFF.

The DNA of the CDR3 is TGCGCCAGCAGCTTCGGGAGCGCTGGAAACACCATATATTTT. This codes for CASSFGSAGNTIYF. V and J are TRBV5-1 and TRBJ1-3; no reliable D call. The CDR3 has 14 residues. The V gene's germline CDR1 is SGHRS and CDR2 YFSETQ. Trimming left V 2 bases short and J 2 bases short, with 8 bases between.

The chain uses TRBV5-6 and TRBJ2-7; TRBD2 agrees at 12 bases. V gave up 5 bases and J gave up 4 bases; unmatched junction bases: 4. The length of the CDR3 is 14 residues. CDR1 and CDR2 from the germline V gene are SGHDT and YYEEEE. This CDR3 reads CASRTSGRRYEQYF. CDR3 DNA: TGTGCCAGCAGGACTAGCGGGAGAAGGTACGAGCAGTACTTC.

The chain has TRBV6-5 and TRBJ1-2; D perhaps matches TRBD1 (5 bases). Germline V CDR1 and CDR2: MNHEY, SVGAGI. CDR3 length equals 12 residues. V lost 4 bases and J lost 8, with 11 bases in between. This CDR3 reads CASSSGEGGYTF. The CDR3 region has the DNA TGTGCCAGCAGTTCGGGGGAGGGAGGCTACACCTTC.

The chain carries TRBV7-9 and TRBJ2-7; 10 bases line up with TRBD1. Looked up from germline, CDR1 is SEHNR and CDR2 is FQNEAQ (reference sequence). With V trimmed by 5 bases and J by 2 bases, 9 bases remained unmatched. This CDR3 is 16 amino acids long. This CDR3 is CASSPLGQGVTYEQYF. CDR3 coding DNA: TGTGCCAGCAGCCCGCTCGGACAGGGGGTGACCTACGAGCAGTACTTC.

The rearrangement uses TRBV11-2 and TRBJ2-7; TRBD2 might be the D (5 bases). V lost 3 bases to trimming and J lost 0 bases, with 9 bases between them. Germline V gene lookup returns CDR1 SGHAT and CDR2 FQNNGV. This CDR3 has 14 amino acids. The CDR3 protein is CASSFEGSSYEQYF. The CDR3 DNA reads TGTGCCAGCAGCTTTGAAGGGAGCTCCTACGAGCAGTACTTC.

The gene calls are TRBV9 and TRBJ2-5, with D unclear. Germline values: CDR1 SGDLS, CDR2 YYNGEE. The CDR3 runs 14 residues. V gave up 0 bases and J gave up 4 bases, with 10 bases separating them. The CDR3: CASSVGTGPETQYF. As DNA, the CDR3 is TGTGCCAGCAGCGTAGGGACCGGCCCAGAGACCCAGTACTTC.

This chain joins TRBV6-2 or TRBV6-3 and TRBJ2-7; 7 nucleotides agree with TRBD2. V lost 3 bases, J lost 5 bases, and 7 bases stayed unmatched. The CDR3 consists of 14 residues. The germline gives CDR1 MNHEY, CDR2 SVGEGT. CDR3 DNA: TGTGCCAGCAGTTATGCGGGAGAGGACGACGAGCAGTACTTC. It codes for CASSYAGEDDEQYF.

This clone was seen just once. The J gene is TRBJ1-2, the V gene TRBV29-1; D may be TRBD1 (6 bases). The germline V gene encodes CDR1 SQVTM and CDR2 ANQGSEA. The ends were cut back, 7 bases at V and 4 bases at J, with 13 bases in the middle. The CDR3 totals 12 residues. In DNA form, the CDR3 reads TGCAGCGGGGATACAGGGAGCTATGGCTACACCTTC. Amino acids: CSGDTGSYGYTF. The entire variable domain, with the rest obtained from reference TRBV29-1 and TRBJ1-2, is as follows: SAVISQKPSRDICQRGTSLTIQCQVDSQVTMMFWYRQQPGQSLTLIATANQGSEATYESGFVIDKFPISRPNLTFSTLTVSNMSPEDSSIYLCSGDTGSYGYTFGSGTRLTVV.

The CDR3 DNA is TGTGCCAGCAGCTTTACCAGGGTCGAAGAGACCCAGTACTTC. As protein: CASSFTRVEETQYF. The rearrangement uses TRBV5-5 and TRBJ2-5; a possible D gene is TRBD1 (5 bases). Germline CDR1 reads SGHKS; CDR2 reads YYEKEE (reference sequence). This CDR3 spans 14 amino acids. V lost 2 bases to trimming and J lost 3 bases, with 11 bases between them.

The V and J genes are TRBV29-1 and TRBJ2-7; D is perhaps TRBD1 (6 bases). V shed 4 bases and J shed 7 bases, with 20 bases lying between them. Germline-derived CDR1 and CDR2 are SQVTM and ANQGSEA. This CDR3 is 14 amino acids long. The CDR3 loop is CSVVTTGPMGEQYF. The CDR3 DNA reads TGCAGCGTTGTCACAACAGGGCCCATGGGTGAGCAGTACTTC.

This chain connects TRBV14 to TRBJ2-1, with TRBD2 matching over 9 bases. The germline V gene encodes CDR1 SGHDN and CDR2 FVKESK. The ends lost 4 bases at V and 0 bases at J; junction bases unmatched: 19. This CDR3 contains 21 residues. CDR3 loop: CASSPINNLAGSPSSYNEQFF. The CDR3 region has the DNA TGTGCCAGCAGCCCGATTAACAACCTAGCGGGGAGCCCAAGCTCCTACAATGAGCAGTTCTTC.

This chain links TRBV29-1 with TRBJ2-5; unclear D gene. Trimming took off 5 bases at V and 2 bases at J, with 6 bases between the two ends. CDR3 length equals 11 residues. Per germline, CDR1 SQVTM and CDR2 ANQGSEA. This chain's CDR3 is CSVLHQETQYF. Here the CDR3 DNA reads TGCAGCGTTTTACATCAAGAGACCCAGTACTTC.

This clone was seen only a few times. The chain couples TRBV28 to TRBJ1-6, with D unresolved. CDR1 MDHEN and CDR2 SYDVKM come from the germline V gene. The CDR3 is 12 amino acids. Trimming pared 7 bases from V and 6 bases from J, leaving 7 bases between. The CDR3 loop reads CASTVSNSPLHF. CDR3 DNA: TGTGCCAGCACTGTCAGTAATTCACCCCTCCACTTT.

The rearrangement links TRBV19 to TRBJ1-2; D is perhaps TRBD1 (6 bases). Germline assignment: CDR1 LNHDA and CDR2 SQIVND (reference sequence). This CDR3 comprises 13 residues. CDR3 loop: CATMGGRLYGYTF. The DNA of the CDR3 is TGTGCAACAATGGGGGGGCGCCTTTATGGCTACACCTTC.

The chain links TRBV11-1 to TRBJ2-3; possible D gene TRBD1, 6 bases. CDR3 length: 14 residues. Per germline, CDR1 SGHAT and CDR2 FQDESV (reference sequence). The V end lost 3 bases, the J end lost 0 bases, and 7 bases lay between the germline ends. CDR3 coding DNA: TGTGCCAGCAGCTTGGGACACAGCACAGATACGCAGTATTTT. Its protein is CASSLGHSTDTQYF.